What follows is one TCR beta chain and its context. Its antigen is currently unknown. These data come from a study of immune cell composition in non-small cell lung cancer. Study details: Most cases were lung adenocarcinoma or squamous cell carcinoma.

Overall study results and limits: TIL tumour reactivity correlated with maximal tumour-associated clone frequency in adenocarcinoma.

Trimming removed 0 bases from V and 5 bases from J; junction bases left unmatched: 4. The CDR3 has 14 residues. CDR1 SGHKS and CDR2 YYEKEE come from the germline V gene (reference sequence). Sequencing was performed with immunoSEQ multiplex PCR; in TCRdb, only in-frame clones are kept and a portion is missing. The sample yields about 4,500 clones, approximately 85% seen once. The V call is TRBV5-5, the J call TRBJ1-2; 7 bases match TRBD1. Specimen: lung tumor tissue. The TCR was taken from a human donor with non-small cell lung cancer. The CDR3 DNA sequence: TGTGCCAGCAGCTTGGAAGGGACAGAGTATGGCTACACCTTC. This translates into CASSLEGTEYGYTF.